A selection of T cell receptor beta chains follows, all from one sample in a study of T cells in localized non-small cell lung cancer. The data were produced by immunoSEQ multiplex PCR, yet TCRdb's version contains in-frame clones alone and is incomplete. The table lists roughly 16,000 clones, around 80% of them singletons. The sequences come from peripheral blood, collected before any cancer treatment. These TCRs come from a male donor aged 60 or over with stage I lung adenocarcinoma. Each CDR3 is given with its conserved first and last residue. Each record gives: CDR3 length, clone size, D gene, V gene, J gene, CDR3 DNA, CDR3 protein. The D gene is left open where the match is weak. The size of a clone is reported for some rows only, either as once, few or many, or as a class for expanded clones.

length: 14; size: -; D: -; V: TRBV28; J: TRBJ2-7; DNA: TGTGCCAGCAGTCAATCTAGCGACGGCTACGAGCAGTACTTC; CDR3: CASSQSSDGYEQYF
length: 15; size: few; D: -; V: TRBV6-1; J: TRBJ1-2; DNA: TGTGCCAGCAGTGAAGGGCAGGGGTACGGCTATGGCTACACCTTC; CDR3: CASSEGQGYGYGYTF
length: 11; size: -; D: -; V: TRBV19; J: TRBJ1-1; DNA: TGTGCCACCAGTATAGGGAGTGAAGCTTTCTTT; CDR3: CATSIGSEAFF
length: 14; size: -; D: -; V: TRBV5-6; J: TRBJ1-1; DNA: TGTGCCAGCAGCTGGCTGCCCATAAACACTGAAGCTTTCTTT; CDR3: CASSWLPINTEAFF
length: 16; size: -; D: TRBD1; V: TRBV27; J: TRBJ1-3; DNA: TGTGCCAGCAGTTTATCGAGGGGGACAGCTGGAAACACCATATATTTT; CDR3: CASSLSRGTAGNTIYF
length: 12; size: -; D: -; V: TRBV7-8; J: TRBJ1-3; DNA: TGTGCCAGCAGCCCGATACAGGGAACCATATATTTT; CDR3: CASSPIQGTIYF
length: 14; size: -; D: TRBD1; V: TRBV6-6; J: TRBJ1-1; DNA: TGTGCCAGCACCCCGACAGGGCGGGGCACTGAAGCTTTCTTT; CDR3: CASTPTGRGTEAFF
length: 15; size: once; D: TRBD2; V: TRBV5-6; J: TRBJ2-1; DNA: TGTGCCAGCAGCTTGATTGGGACTAGCGGGAAAGGGGCGTTCTTC; CDR3: CASSLIGTSGKGAFF
length: 15; size: -; D: -; V: TRBV27; J: TRBJ1-4; DNA: TGTGCCAGCAGTTTAGGCGGGAGCCTTAATGAAAAACTGTTTTTT; CDR3: CASSLGGSLNEKLFF
length: 14; size: -; D: -; V: TRBV7-2; J: TRBJ2-3; DNA: TGTGCCAGCAGCTTAGTAGCGTCTGGAGATACGCAGTATTTT; CDR3: CASSLVASGDTQYF
length: 12; size: -; D: -; V: TRBV6-1; J: TRBJ2-7; DNA: TGTGCCAGCAGCACAGGTAATAACGAGCAGTACTTC; CDR3: CASSTGNNEQYF
length: 15; size: -; D: TRBD2; V: TRBV7-9; J: TRBJ2-7; DNA: TGTGCCAGCAGCTTATTAGCGGGAGGGGCCTACGAGCAGTACTTC; CDR3: CASSLLAGGAYEQYF
length: 16; size: -; D: -; V: TRBV2; J: TRBJ2-3; DNA: TGTGCCAGCAGTGAGGGGGAGGGGGGCAACACAGATACGCAGTATTTT; CDR3: CASSEGEGGNTDTQYF
length: 12; size: few; D: -; V: TRBV28; J: TRBJ1-5; DNA: TGTGCCAGCACCCGAAGAAATCAGCCCCAGCATTTT; CDR3: CASTRRNQPQHF
length: 14; size: once; D: -; V: TRBV6-5; J: TRBJ2-3; DNA: TGTGCCAGCAGTCTCCCGGGACATCCAGATACGCAGTATTTT; CDR3: CASSLPGHPDTQYF
length: 15; size: -; D: -; V: TRBV21-1; J: TRBJ2-5; DNA: TGTGCCAGCAGCAACTTGGCGGGAGCTCGGGAGACCCAGTACTTC; CDR3: CASSNLAGARETQYF
length: 14; size: -; D: -; V: TRBV9; J: TRBJ2-7; DNA: TGTGCCAGCAGACAACCTTTCCTAGCGAGGGAGCAGTACTTC; CDR3: CASRQPFLAREQYF
length: 15; size: -; D: TRBD1; V: TRBV5-1; J: TRBJ2-7; DNA: TGCGCCAGCAGCAATTCCGGGACAGGGAGGGGCGAGCAGTACTTC; CDR3: CASSNSGTGRGEQYF
length: 14; size: -; D: -; V: TRBV19; J: TRBJ1-5; DNA: TGTGCCAGTAGACGACCGGGGGGCTATCAGCCCCAGCATTTT; CDR3: CASRRPGGYQPQHF
length: 16; size: -; D: TRBD1; V: TRBV5-6; J: TRBJ2-2; DNA: TGTGCCAGCAGCTTCGGACAGGGGGCGCGTACCGGGGAGCTGTTTTTT; CDR3: CASSFGQGARTGELFF
length: 15; size: -; D: -; V: TRBV6-6; J: TRBJ1-3; DNA: TGTGCCAGCAGTTTGCGGCGGACCTCTGGAAACACCATATATTTT; CDR3: CASSLRRTSGNTIYF
length: 16; size: -; D: TRBD2; V: TRBV6-6; J: TRBJ2-1; DNA: TGTGCCAGCAGCCCCTCACCTAGCGGGAGCTACAATGAGCAGTTCTTC; CDR3: CASSPSPSGSYNEQFF
length: 16; size: -; D: -; V: TRBV13; J: TRBJ2-1; DNA: TGTGCCAGCAGCTTAGACGGCAGGCCAACCTACAATGAGCAGTTCTTC; CDR3: CASSLDGRPTYNEQFF
length: 17; size: -; D: TRBD1; V: TRBV11-2; J: TRBJ2-7; DNA: TGTGCCAGCAGCTTCCGCGCCAGGGGGCGCGGAACCTACGAGCAGTACTTC; CDR3: CASSFRARGRGTYEQYF
length: 18; size: -; D: TRBD1; V: TRBV27; J: TRBJ1-4; DNA: TGTGCCAGCAGTCCACACGACAGGGAAGTTTTTCCTAGTGAAAAACTGTTTTTT; CDR3: CASSPHDREVFPSEKLFF
length: 15; size: -; D: -; V: TRBV9; J: TRBJ2-5; DNA: TGTGCCAGCAGCCCTAGCGCAGGGGATGGAGAGACCCAGTACTTC; CDR3: CASSPSAGDGETQYF
length: 13; size: once; D: -; V: TRBV5-1; J: TRBJ2-2; DNA: TGCGCCAGCAGCTTGCAGGACACCGGGGAGCTGTTTTTT; CDR3: CASSLQDTGELFF
length: 16; size: once; D: -; V: TRBV6-6; J: TRBJ1-6; DNA: TGTGCCAGCAGTTACTCGATCCTTGTACAGCCTTCACCCCTCCACTTT; CDR3: CASSYSILVQPSPLHF
length: 17; size: -; D: -; V: TRBV2; J: TRBJ2-1; DNA: TGTGCCAGCAACGAGGACGTGGACAGTCTCTCCTACAATGAGCAGTTCTTC; CDR3: CASNEDVDSLSYNEQFF
length: 16; size: -; D: -; V: TRBV19; J: TRBJ2-1; DNA: TGTGCCAGTAGTCCCCATAAGGGGGGGAATTCCAATGAGCAGTTCTTC; CDR3: CASSPHKGGNSNEQFF
length: 16; size: few; D: TRBD1; V: TRBV7-8; J: TRBJ1-4; DNA: TGTGCCAGCAGCCCCTTCTCCGAGGACAGGGGGGAAAAACTGTTTTTT; CDR3: CASSPFSEDRGEKLFF
length: 14; size: -; D: -; V: TRBV5-6; J: TRBJ2-2; DNA: TGTGCCAGCAGCTTGGAGGTCGAACACCGGGGAGCTGTTTTT; CDR3: CASSLEVEHRGAVF
length: 12; size: -; D: TRBD1; V: TRBV11-2; J: TRBJ2-5; DNA: TGTGCCAGCAGCCGACAGGGGGAGACCCAGTACTTC; CDR3: CASSRQGETQYF